One and the same sample provided the 19 T cell receptor beta chains below, sequenced in a study of vaccination and CD4 T cells after COVID-19. Indicated treatment: approximately 9-day PBMC culture with coronavirus spike peptide pools or control peptides (ViraFEST assay). No antigen has been identified for these receptors. The Oncomine TCR Beta short-read assay was what sequenced the DNA obtained from cultured CD4+ T cells. MiXCR was run by TCRdb on the PCR reads, yielding one entry per CDR3 protein. The table has under 6,000 distinct CDR3 sequences, over 35% seen once. Sequencing was performed on CD4+ T cells from blood, cultured in vitro. These receptors came from a human donor who had recovered from COVID-19.

This chain's CDR3 is CASSFTGNGYTF. The CDR3 nucleotides are TGTGCCAGCAGCTTCACAGGGAACGGCTACACCTTC. The V call is TRBV7-9, the J call TRBJ1-2; D is perhaps TRBD1 (6 bases). This CDR3 spans 12 amino acids. Germline V gives CDR1 SEHNR, CDR2 FQNEAQ (reference sequence). V was shortened by 3 bases and J by 8 bases, with 10 bases between the two germline ends.

The V and J genes are TRBV6-5 and TRBJ2-3; unclear D gene. This CDR3 contains 15 residues. Germline CDR1 MNHEY, CDR2 SVGAGI. V was cut by 0 bases and J by 6 bases, with 13 bases left in between. For the CDR3, the DNA is TGTGCCAGCAGTTACTCGGGTCGTGGGTCGGATACGCAGTATTTT. Its translation: CASSYSGRGSDTQYF.

V is TRBV21-1 and J is TRBJ2-7; the table gives TRBD1 as D, unverified against the DNA. TRBV21-1 is flagged as a pseudogene. The CDR3 totals 18 residues. The CDR3 DNA is TGTGCCAGCAGCAAAGTCGGAGCAGTACAGTTCCCAGGGTGTGAGCAGTACTTC. It translates to CASSKVGAVQFPGCEQYF.

The chain links TRBV20-1 to TRBJ2-5, with no clear D. Trimming cost V 3 bases and J 1 base, with 9 bases left between them. CDR3 size: 13 residues. Germline loops: CDR1 DFQATT, CDR2 SNEGSKA (reference sequence). The CDR3 loop reads CSASGQTQETQYF. CDR3 DNA: TGCAGTGCTAGCGGCCAAACCCAAGAGACCCAGTACTTC.

The chain uses TRBV6-1 and TRBJ2-5; TRBD2 agrees at 7 bases. With V trimmed by 6 bases and J by 2 bases, 3 bases remained unmatched. CDR1 is MNHNS, CDR2 SASEGT, per germline. The CDR3 extends over 13 amino acids. DNA of the CDR3: TGTGCCAGCAGAGGTAGCGGGCAAGAGACCCAGTACTTC. Residues: CASRGSGQETQYF.

This clonotype appeared a few times. This sequence joins TRBV5-6 and TRBJ1-1; TRBD1 matches at 7 bases. The germline CDR1 and CDR2 sequences are SGHDT and YYEEEE. The CDR3 runs 15 residues. The junction had 6 bases not matched to a gene; V was cut back by 4 bases and J by 0 bases. The CDR3 loop is CASSLSDRVNTEAFF. CDR3 nucleotides: TGTGCCAGCAGCCTATCCGACAGGGTGAACACTGAAGCTTTCTTT.

The rearrangement uses TRBV2 and TRBJ1-2, with D maybe TRBD1 (5 bases). Looked up from germline, CDR1 is SNHLY and CDR2 is FYNNEI. This CDR3 contains 11 residues. The V end was cut by 8 bases, the J end by 10 bases, with 14 bases between. The CDR3 coding sequence is TGTGCCAGCTCCTCAGGGTTTGCCTACACCTTC. Its translation is CASSSGFAYTF.

By share, this clonotype counts as medium-sized (0.01 to 0.1%). A read error may produce the germline difference seen at one junction end. This chain joins TRBV6-1 and TRBJ2-3; 9 positions agree with TRBD2. This CDR3 comprises 15 residues. Germline assignment: CDR1 MNHNS and CDR2 SASEGT. CDR3 sequence reads: CASSQAGGGGDTQYF. In DNA, the CDR3 is TGTGCCAGCAGTCAAGCGGGGGGCGGAGGAGATACGCAGTATTTT.

The chain joins TRBV27 to TRBJ2-5, with 11 nucleotides matching TRBD2. V was pared by 5 bases and J by 2 bases, with 7 bases of the junction left unmatched. CDR1 is MNHEY, CDR2 SMNVEV, per germline (reference sequence). The CDR3 is made up of 16 amino acids. Written as DNA, the CDR3 is TGTGCCAGCAGTCCCCTGGGACTAGCGGTGCAAGAGACCCAGTACTTC. As protein: CASSPLGLAVQETQYF.

This clonotype has just a few counts. The chain has TRBV6-1 and TRBJ2-5; D is possibly TRBD1 or TRBD2 (6 bases each). Trimming removed 8 bases from V and 4 bases from J, with 17 bases in between. The CDR3 totals 14 residues. Germline V gene sequence: CDR1 MNHNS, CDR2 SASEGT. The CDR3 loop is CASSALGGAETQYF. The CDR3 DNA reads as TGTGCCAGCTCCGCCTTGGGGGGCGCAGAGACCCAGTACTTC.

The chain employs TRBV10-1 and TRBJ2-7; D unclear. The CDR3 loop spans 14 amino acids. From germline, CDR1 is WNHNN and CDR2 SYGVQD (reference sequence). V lost 3 bases to trimming and J lost 4 bases, with 13 bases between them. CDR3 sequence: CASSDPGRWYEQYF. The CDR3 DNA is TGCGCCAGCAGTGACCCCGGCAGGTGGTACGAGCAGTACTTC.

V usage is TRBV11-2 and J usage is TRBJ2-2; TRBD2 matches 7 bases. The CDR3 spans 16 residues. Germline-derived CDR1 and CDR2 are SGHAT and FQNNGV. With 1 base clipped from V and 8 bases from J, the junction kept 10 bases outside the gene matches. CDR3 nucleotides: TGTGCCAGCAGCTTAGGGAGCTGGCGGGGGACGGGGGAGCTGTTTTTT. This sequence encodes CASSLGSWRGTGELFF. The variable domain in full, completed from reference TRBV11-2 and TRBJ2-2, reads EAGVAQSPRYKIIEKRQSVAFWCNPISGHATLYWYQQILGQGPKLLIQFQNNGVVDDSQLPKDRFSAERLKGVDSTLKIQPAKLEDSAVYLCASSLGSWRGTGELFFGEGSRLTVL.

The chain carries TRBV7-8 and TRBJ1-4, with 9 nucleotides matching TRBD1. This CDR3 spans 18 amino acids. Losses at the gene ends were 2 bases for V and 0 bases for J; bases not matched to a gene: 7. Germline V gene lookup returns CDR1 SGHVS and CDR2 FQNEAQ. The CDR3 region has the DNA TGTGCCAGCAGCTTATCCCGGGACAGGGCGTCAACTAATGAAAAACTGTTTTTT. It translates to CASSLSRDRASTNEKLFF.

The chain links TRBV30 to TRBJ2-5; tentatively, D is TRBD2 (6 bases). The CDR3 is made up of 14 amino acids. The germline V and J ends were trimmed by 1 base and 2 bases, with 11 bases remaining between them. Germline assignment: CDR1 GTSNPN and CDR2 SVGIG (reference sequence). CDR3 loop: CAWSGGARQETQYF. The CDR3 nucleotides are TGTGCCTGGAGTGGCGGGGCTAGACAAGAGACCCAGTACTTC.

The chain employs TRBV18 and TRBJ1-2; 10 bases align to TRBD1. The CDR3 loop spans 13 amino acids. Germline V gene sequence: CDR1 KGHSH, CDR2 LQKENI. Trimming took 3 bases from V and 8 from J; bases not matched to a gene: 3. The CDR3 reads CASSPGTGEGYTF. The CDR3 nucleotides are TGTGCCAGCTCACCCGGGACAGGGGAGGGCTACACCTTC.

This rearrangement joins TRBV27 to TRBJ2-3; D remains ambiguous. Looked up from germline, CDR1 is MNHEY and CDR2 is SMNVEV (reference sequence). The length of the CDR3 is 14 residues. V lost 4 bases and J lost 5, with 13 bases in between. CDR3 sequence: CASSSLQHEDTQYF. Here the CDR3 DNA reads TGTGCCAGCAGTTCCCTTCAACATGAAGATACGCAGTATTTT.

The chain uses TRBV12-3 or TRBV12-4 and TRBJ2-6, with D unresolved. The V and J ends lost 3 bases and 0 bases respectively, with 6 bases between them. This CDR3 is built from 15 residues. This chain's CDR3 is CASSFRPSGANVLTF. CDR3 in DNA: TGTGCCAGCAGTTTTCGGCCCTCTGGGGCCAACGTCCTGACTTTC.

Comments on this clonotype: The junction does not match germline at one end; this may be a read error. Here the CDR3 reads CASSYGQNTEAFF. The CDR3 nucleotides read TGTGCTAGCAGCTATGGACAGAACACTGAAGCTTTCTTT. The rearrangement links TRBV7-7 to TRBJ1-1; a weak D match, TRBD1 (5 bases). Germline CDR1 and CDR2: SSHAT and FNYEAQ (reference sequence). The CDR3 runs 13 residues.

The chain couples TRBV9 to TRBJ1-6, with D unclear. The V end lost 3 bases, the J end lost 12 bases, and 19 bases lay between the germline ends. The CDR3 is made up of 15 amino acids. Germline CDR1 is SGDLS and CDR2 is YYNGEE. The CDR3 sequence: CASSATPLSALPLHF. DNA of the CDR3: TGTGCCAGCAGCGCGACGCCGCTATCCGCTCTACCCCTCCACTTT.